This entry lists 15 T cell receptor beta chains sequenced from one sample in a study of neoadjuvant nivolumab and ipilimumab in lung cancer. Measured with immunoSEQ multiplex PCR; TCRdb has only the in-frame clones, and not every one. The table includes around 8,100 clones, around 75% detected once. Sequencing was performed on adjacent normal lung tissue, taken after neoadjuvant nivolumab, alone or with ipilimumab, at or shortly before surgery. All receptors come from an adult with non-small cell lung cancer.

V gene TRBV11-1 combines with J gene TRBJ2-3; 8 bases are a match to TRBD1. The CDR3 has 16 residues. Trimming at V came to 5 bases and at J to 4 bases, leaving 11 bases not matched to a gene. The germline gives CDR1 SGHAT, CDR2 FQDESV (reference sequence). The CDR3 nucleotides are TGTGCCAGCAGCCTCCGCGCGCAGGGGGCGTCAGATACGCAGTATTTT. Amino acids: CASSLRAQGASDTQYF.

The chain has TRBV4-3 and TRBJ1-2, with TRBD1 identical over 12 bases. CDR1 and CDR2 (germline): LGHNA, YSLEER. This CDR3 region has 17 residues. Trimming at V came to 0 bases and at J to 6 bases, leaving 8 bases not matched to a gene. CDR3 residues: CASSQEAGTGGGNGYTF. CDR3 coding DNA: TGCGCCAGCAGCCAAGAGGCGGGGACAGGGGGCGGGAATGGCTACACCTTC.

V gene TRBV6-5 combines with J gene TRBJ2-2, with 7 bases lining up with TRBD1. The germline V gene has CDR1 MNHEY and CDR2 SVGAGI. The CDR3 spans 14 residues. V lost 6 bases and J lost 3; bases outside the gene matches: 4. The CDR3 is CASRGQFYTGELFF. CDR3 coding DNA: TGTGCCAGCAGGGGACAGTTTTACACCGGGGAGCTGTTTTTT.

V is TRBV7-9 and J is TRBJ2-1, with TRBD2 matching 8 bases. V gave up 5 bases and J gave up 5 bases; unmatched junction bases: 5. The CDR3 is 14 residues long. The germline gives CDR1 SEHNR, CDR2 FQNEAQ (reference sequence). The CDR3 nucleotides read TGTGCCAGCAGCCGCGGGGGGTACAACAATGAGCAGTTCTTC. This gives the protein CASSRGGYNNEQFF.

The chain has TRBV30 and TRBJ1-4, with a weak D call TRBD1 (5 bases). This CDR3 comprises 13 residues. Germline CDR1 and CDR2: GTSNPN and SVGIG (reference sequence). V was shortened by 3 bases and J by 7 bases, with 12 bases between the two germline ends. The CDR3 DNA reads TGTGCCTGGAGAGGACTCGGGGGTGAAAAACTGTTTTTT. It specifies CAWRGLGGEKLFF.

The V call is TRBV7-9, the J call TRBJ1-2; TRBD1 is a possible D gene (5 bases). Germline loops: CDR1 SEHNR, CDR2 FQNEAQ (reference sequence). This CDR3 spans 14 amino acids. Trimming left V 1 base short and J 7 bases short, with 13 bases between. The DNA for the CDR3 is TGTGCCAGCAGCTTAGTCGAGGGGACTAGTGGCTACACCTTC. It codes for CASSLVEGTSGYTF.

This clone was counted between two and nine times. The chain recombines TRBV25-1 with TRBJ2-5; TRBD2 is a possible D gene (6 bases). V lost 3 bases and J 5 bases, leaving 13 bases between the germline ends. The CDR3 loop spans 14 amino acids. CDR1 is MGHDK, CDR2 SYGVNS, per germline. CDR3 region: CASSEGGFKETQYF. In nucleotides, the CDR3 is TGTGCCAGCAGTGAGGGGGGTTTTAAGGAGACCCAGTACTTC.

The chain recombines TRBV11-2 with TRBJ2-3; no definite D call. The length of the CDR3 is 14 residues. V was cut by 3 bases and J by 0 bases, with 7 bases left in between. CDR1 and CDR2 from the germline V gene are SGHAT and FQNNGV. CDR3 in DNA: TGTGCCAGCAGCTTGTGGATCAGCACAGATACGCAGTATTTT. Translation: CASSLWISTDTQYF.

This sequence joins TRBV2 and TRBJ2-7; TRBD1 aligns across 12 bases. J lost 0 bases, V lost 6 bases, and 18 bases had no gene match. The CDR3 contains 20 residues. Germline loops: CDR1 SNHLY, CDR2 FYNNEI. This CDR3 is CASRYSSRDRGRTSSYEQYF. CDR3 bases: TGTGCCAGCAGATACTCGTCCCGGGACAGGGGGCGGACGAGCTCCTACGAGCAGTACTTC.

The chain uses TRBV30 and TRBJ2-2; maybe TRBD1 (6 bases). The CDR3 has 13 amino acids. Germline-derived CDR1 and CDR2 are GTSNPN and SVGIG (reference sequence). Trimming cost V 1 base and J 4 bases, with 7 bases left between them. CDR3 amino acids: CAWSGQATGELFF. The CDR3 nucleotides read TGTGCCTGGAGTGGACAGGCCACCGGGGAGCTGTTTTTT. The variable domain in full, with the rest retrieved from reference TRBV30 and TRBJ2-2, is SQTIHQWPATLVQPVGSPLSLECTVEGTSNPNLYWYRQAAGRGLQLLFYSVGIGQISSEVPQNLSASRPQDRQFILSSKKLLLSDSGFYLCAWSGQATGELFFGEGSRLTVL.

This rearrangement joins TRBV6-6 to TRBJ1-2, with D unresolved. The germline V and J ends were trimmed by 4 bases and 4 bases, with 10 bases remaining between them. CDR1 and CDR2 from the germline V gene are MNHNY and SVGAGI (reference sequence). The CDR3 sequence is 13 residues long. CDR3 amino acids: CASSSDTGYGYTF. The CDR3 DNA is TGTGCCAGCAGTTCAGACACGGGCTATGGCTACACCTTC.

The chain links TRBV5-1 to TRBJ2-3; D tentatively fits TRBD1 or TRBD2 (5 bases each). Trimming shortened V by 3 bases and J by 2 bases, and 13 bases separated the two germline ends. Germline CDR1 and CDR2: SGHRS and YFSETQ. The CDR3 has 15 amino acids. The CDR3 DNA is TGCGCCAGCAGCTCCGGGGCGGCCTTCACAGATACGCAGTATTTT. It codes for CASSSGAAFTDTQYF.

This clone is a singleton in its sample. J is TRBJ2-3 and V is TRBV5-4, with D possibly matching TRBD1 (6 bases). CDR1 and CDR2 (germline): SGHNT, YYREEE (reference sequence). Between the trimmed V and J ends, which lost 2 bases and 3 bases, there was a span of 10 bases. This CDR3 region has 14 residues. The DNA of the CDR3 is TGTGCCAGCAGCTTTACAGGGAGTACAGATACGCAGTATTTT. It yields the protein CASSFTGSTDTQYF.

The genes are TRBV27 and TRBJ2-7; the D gene is possibly TRBD1 (6 bases). Germline V lookup: CDR1 MNHEY, CDR2 SMNVEV (reference sequence). The CDR3 spans 15 residues. Between the trimmed V and J ends, which lost 2 bases and 0 bases, there was a span of 11 bases. The CDR3 spells CASSLKQGHSYEQYF. Here the CDR3 DNA reads TGTGCCAGCAGTTTAAAGCAGGGACACTCCTACGAGCAGTACTTC.

The chain couples TRBV6-5 to TRBJ2-2, with D perhaps matching TRBD2 (6 bases). Trimming shortened V by 2 bases and J by 2 bases, and 12 bases separated the two germline ends. The germline V gene encodes CDR1 MNHEY and CDR2 SVGAGI. This CDR3 contains 16 residues. The CDR3 region has the DNA TGTGCCAGCAGTTACCGGCTAGCGTCCAACACCGGGGAGCTGTTTTTT. This sequence encodes CASSYRLASNTGELFF.